The source of this T cell receptor beta chain is a study of cytomegalovirus exposure and HLA in healthy donors (dated by TCRdb to about 2017). A note on the overall study: In an earlier analysis of 587 of the donors, under 300 Gb of sequence data and some 120 million unique TCR beta sequences from about 179 million T cells were reported. Donor age, sex, ethnicity and CMV serostatus were collected together with the repertoire data. A few DR-DQ haplotypes were treated as single units for association and clustering because of strong linkage in the cohort. Among some 410 genotyped donors of the cohort, an average of around 240,000 unique TCR beta nucleotide sequences was sequenced per donor, of which about 18% were non-productive. The later analysis used no new phenotypic data to find candidate immune exposures, relying instead on TCR beta sequences and their occurrence across donors. Among the approximately 430 genotyped donors, around 81% belonged to the genetic ancestry cluster associated with self-reported Caucasian donors. High-throughput TCR immunosequencing, statistical association of individual TCRs with disease status, and machine learning were combined to predict cytomegalovirus infection status. A separate validation cohort of 100 to 150 different subjects was used in addition to the roughly 700-subject first cohort. Roughly 300 gigabases of sequencing data and tens of millions of unique TCR sequences were included in an early release covering 550 to 800 HLA-typed donors. Using immunosequencing, the study profiled T cell repertoires from about 610 subjects and related those repertoires to cytomegalovirus serostatus. A later analysis re-analyzed previously published TCR beta repertoires from roughly 630 donors and added high-resolution HLA genotyping to study TCR occurrence patterns. All discovery cohort repertoires had been generated using a single sequencing platform. A later genetic analysis took genome-wide SNP genotypes for about three fifths of the roughly 670 donors and used that subset as a discovery cohort. HLA typing included class I and class II loci at four-digit resolution. The study was designed to test whether signatures of past pathogen exposure could be identified by cataloging public T cell receptors. An earlier analysis of some 500 of the donors used high-throughput TCR beta sequencing to judge whether each TCR beta V gene segment behaved as functional or pseudogenic. Typing coverage differed by locus: A, B, C, DRB1 and DQB1 were typed in roughly 629-630 donors, DQA1 in 500 to 550, DPA1 in 600 to 610, and DPB1 in approximately 450. Overall results and qualifications from the work: While some public TCRs were present in many individuals, most TCR sequences turned up only very rarely across donors. According to the authors, the approach could potentially be generalized to other disease states and immunological phenotypes. The only immune exposure information available for the cohort was CMV serostatus. The cohort was sequenced for TCR beta chains only, and without alpha or paired-chain data the features that could be detected were limited. A few of the identified cytomegalovirus-associated TCR beta chains were confirmed in vitro to be specific for cytomegalovirus antigens. According to a later genetic analysis, donors in an Asian-associated ancestry cluster had fewer N-insertions in productive TCRs than the approximately 710-donor mean. A further reported finding was that TCR beta sequences accurately predicted the HLA-A and HLA-B alleles for most subjects in the first cohort. At a false discovery rate of 0.05, a later analysis linked about 16,000 TCR beta sequences to specific HLA alleles. The study gave a list of under 200 TCR beta chains associated with cytomegalovirus. Seventeen rarely observed V segments, including chromosome 9 orphons, were excluded from the earlier analysis of about 500 of the donors because counts were too low. A later analysis reported that several top co-occurrence clusters appeared linked to parvovirus B19, influenza, CMV and Epstein-Barr virus. Most CMV-associated TCR beta chains appeared to be HLA-restricted in a later analysis, and the HLA associations seemed to be driven largely by CMV exposure. In a later analysis, HLA-associated TCR beta chains showed more clonal expansion and lower generation probabilities than non-associated chains that were equally common. The classifier was reported to diagnose cytomegalovirus status with high specificity and sensitivity in both the original and validation cohorts. The sequencing pipeline was judged likely to have produced a cluster of highly shared sequence variants as a technical artifact. When HLA alleles, especially DR and DQ, strongly co-occurred, attributing TCR associations to individual alleles was difficult. Because some donors lacked HLA typing at each locus, the association tests relied only on the typed subset. According to a later analysis, TCR association rates differed among HLA loci, with DRB1 alleles showing the most associated TCRs and HLA-C alleles showing the fewest. Correlated functional status among segregating V segments might reflect linkage disequilibrium, but an unknown experimental factor could not be ruled out. The 87-base-pair reads could not distinguish some IMGT-functional V segments, including TRBV6-2 and TRBV6-3, so those segments were excluded. An association between a missense DCLRE1C variant and V-gene and J-gene trimming of TCR beta chains was found in a later genetic analysis and replicated in an independent cohort. Sequencing depth was assumed to be roughly uniform across donors in the presence/absence analyses, though that assumption may not hold. In an earlier analysis of some 500 of the donors, most TCR beta V segments were observed in productive rearrangements about 87% or about 30% of the time, broadly matching IMGT annotations.

Preparation of the library involved the immunoSEQ multiplex PCR assay. For the multiplex PCR, a mixture combining 60 forward primers for TCR Vbeta segments and 13 reverse primers for TCR Jbeta segments was used. The CDR3 region of rearranged TCR beta genes was amplified from genomic DNA with a multiplex PCR assay. On the Illumina HiSeq System, the amplified TCR beta libraries were sequenced as 87-base-pair reads. As for the authors' bioinformatics: In a later analysis, 80 million or so unique TCR beta chains were counted across the roughly 700 repertoires, and around 11 million of these chains were shared by at least two donors. A nearest-neighbor algorithm error-corrected the raw reads and collapsed the reads into unique sequences, merging closely related sequences to remove PCR and sequencing errors. Alignment of CDR3 sequences to IMGT reference sequences was used to assign V, D and J gene segments. For a sequence to be retained, a match of at least six nucleotides to both a V gene segment and a J gene segment was required. Rearrangements were classified as productive when the CDR3 lacked stop codons and remained in frame with V and J, and all other rearrangements were classified as non-productive. Following IMGT convention, CDR3 was defined as the stretch from the second conserved V-encoded cysteine to the conserved J-encoded phenylalanine. Sequences without an unambiguous match to a single V gene segment were excluded from the earlier analysis of 450 to 750 of the donors. In an earlier analysis of some 590 of the donors, a V segment was called functional when productive rearrangements were above 56.7%, and segregating when the standard deviation between donors exceeded 5%. A statistical classification framework was built for diagnosing cytomegalovirus status from the catalog of TCR beta chain sequences. V and J gene assignment, in a later analysis, came from comparing TCR nucleotide sequences with IMGT/GENE-DB human TR gene sequences. A later analysis assigned CDR3 sequences and most-parsimonious VDJ recombination scenarios with the TCRdist pipeline. A later analysis defined each TCR beta chain by its CDR3 amino acid sequence plus V-gene family, and excluded reads lacking a unique V-gene family. In a later analysis, 450 to 600 highly shared, low-generation-probability nucleotide sequences were removed to address suspected cross-contamination and a sequencing artifact. In a later analysis, a clonal expansion index was calculated for each public chain from normalized within-repertoire ranks of inferred template counts. A later analysis computed generation probabilities with a VDJ recombination model fitted to out-of-frame rearrangements, and checked the results against IGoR. Hypergeometric tests were used in a later analysis to score TCR-TCR, TCR-HLA and TCR-CMV co-occurrence, with a repertoire-size bias correction applied to the TCR pairs. A later analysis estimated false discovery rates by permuting HLA or CMV assignments 20 times. In a later analysis, co-occurring TCRs were grouped with DBSCAN, and TCRdist sequence similarity was added when clustering was performed within HLA-allele-positive subsets. Co-occurrence clustering excluded repertoires with fewer than 30,000 or more than 120,000 public chains, plus five with anomalous nucleotide sharing. Sourced from immuneACCESS, this table was stored by TCRdb with only in-frame sequences that have V and J called. A share of the clones is absent; for the studies checked, an unresolved V gene accounts for under half, and the remainder has no known explanation. V, J and clone size reflect that table, while D and trimming were determined from the DNA. The sample table contains around 99,000 clones; only one count was recorded for over 75% of them. The leading ten clones occupy under 8% of the sample.

In total, just over 650 healthy bone marrow donors made up the cohort. Cohort members were all nominally healthy when sampled, although unrecorded immune exposures were likely present. The donor was CMV seropositive and was included in the group of 250 to 350 seropositive cohort members. A peripheral blood sample was collected from each donor, and TCR beta sequencing was performed on peripheral blood mononuclear cells. The Qiagen DNeasy Blood Extraction Kit was used to extract genomic DNA from the blood cell samples. Notes on this clone: Its antigen is still unknown. Per-base quality was not reported, and no clone a single base away is much larger than it. In the same sample, other DNA sequences code for this CDR3.

As encoded in the germline V gene, CDR1 is SGHAT while CDR2 is FQNNGV. V loses 5 bases, J loses 3 bases, and the germline ends lie 9 bases apart. From its cysteine to its phenylalanine, the CDR3 spans 13 amino acids. This entry keeps only the CDR3 DNA: 39 bases, framed from base 1. The chain couples TRBV11-2 to TRBJ2-3; the D gene cannot be named for sure. Specimen: PBMCs. The TCR comes from a man aged 45 to 65 in good health and CMV-seropositive. CDR3 reads: CASSPTGTDTQYF. The nucleotide sequence is TGTGCCAGCAGCCCGACTGGAACAGATACGCAGTATTTT.